The 23 T cell receptor beta chains given below trace back to one sample, sequenced in a study of spatial heterogeneity in lung cancer. General study points: Counts of expanded intratumoral alpha and beta TCRs tracked tumor mutation counts.

Sample time point: sample taken at primary tumor resection. No antigens are known for them. TCRdb re-called the 5' RACE reads with MiXCR, one entry per CDR3 protein. The data show about 100,000 distinct CDR3 sequences, with 4.4% seen just once and around 21% held by the top ten. The sample here was lung tumor tissue, taken at surgery. The origin of the receptors is a male donor with early-stage non-small cell lung cancer.

In this sample, this clonotype turned up many times. The chain has TRBV20-1 and TRBJ2-1; D may match TRBD1 or TRBD2 (5 bases each). The CDR3 has 16 residues. Trimming left V 5 bases short and J 2 bases short, with 19 bases between. The germline V gene has CDR1 DFQATT and CDR2 SNEGSKA (reference sequence). CDR3: CSALDPGRATYNEQFF. The DNA for the CDR3 is TGCAGTGCTTTAGACCCGGGGCGGGCGACCTACAATGAGCAGTTCTTC.

DNA of the CDR3: TGTGCCAGCAGTCCTTTGGGTCTTCATACTTCCTACGAGCAGTACTTC. Protein product: CASSPLGLHTSYEQYF. The rearrangement uses TRBV27 and TRBJ2-7; D remains unclear. V lost 5 bases and J lost 1, with 18 bases in between. Germline V lookup: CDR1 MNHEY, CDR2 SMNVEV (reference sequence). This CDR3 spans 16 amino acids.

This clonotype is judged large. V is TRBV6-5 and J is TRBJ2-3, with 9 bases fitting TRBD2. CDR1 MNHEY and CDR2 SVGAGI come from the germline V gene. The CDR3 is 16 residues long. The V segment lost 5 bases and the J segment 4 bases; nucleotides outside the gene matches: 10. The CDR3 is CASSPTSGFTPDTQYF. DNA for the CDR3: TGTGCCAGCAGTCCCACTAGCGGGTTTACCCCAGATACGCAGTATTTT.

The rearrangement links TRBV5-1 to TRBJ2-7; 11 nucleotides match TRBD1. This CDR3 spans 13 amino acids. Germline CDR1 reads SGHRS; CDR2 reads YFSETQ. V lost 8 bases to trimming and J lost 2 bases; unmatched junction nucleotides: 3. CDR3 DNA: TGCGCCAGTTCGGGACAGGGGGCCTACGAGCAGTACTTC. Translation: CASSGQGAYEQYF.

This clonotype was seen ten or more times. The V gene is TRBV4-2, the J gene TRBJ1-3, with TRBD1 as a possible D gene (5 bases). This CDR3 is 16 amino acids long. Germline V CDR1 and CDR2: LGHNA, YNFKEQ. V lost 0 bases and J 10 bases, leaving 19 bases between the germline ends. The CDR3 DNA follows: TGTGCCAGCAGCCAAGAAGGAAGCCAGGTTGGGGGAACCATATATTTT. The encoded protein is CASSQEGSQVGGTIYF.

This clonotype was seen repeatedly, ten times or more. V gene TRBV7-9 combines with J gene TRBJ1-1; unclear D gene. The CDR3 is 15 residues long. The V end was cut by 2 bases, the J end by 1 base, with 11 bases between. CDR1 is SEHNR and CDR2 is FQNEAQ in the germline V gene (reference sequence). The CDR3 protein is CASSLPTKGNTEAFF. CDR3 coding DNA: TGTGCCAGCAGCTTACCTACCAAGGGGAACACTGAAGCTTTCTTT. Together with reference TRBV7-9 and TRBJ1-1, the CDR3 gives the full variable domain: DTGVSQNPRHKITKRGQNVTFRCDPISEHNRLYWYRQTLGQGPEFLTYFQNEAQLEKSRLLSDRFSAERPKGSFSTLEIQRTEQGDSAMYLCASSLPTKGNTEAFFGQGTRLTVV.

This CDR3 reads CASSSQGSSTEAFF. For the CDR3, the DNA is TGTGCCAGCTCTTCGCAAGGGAGCAGCACTGAAGCTTTCTTT. The rearrangement links TRBV12-3 or TRBV12-4 to TRBJ1-1; the D is unclear. The CDR3 loop spans 14 amino acids. V was pared by 8 bases and J by 4 bases, with 17 bases between.

Only a few counts were recorded for this clonotype. This chain links TRBV20-1 with TRBJ1-6, with D possibly matching TRBD1 (5 bases). The CDR3 runs 12 residues. CDR1 DFQATT and CDR2 SNEGSKA come from the germline V gene (reference sequence). The V end was cut by 0 bases, the J end by 12 bases, with 9 bases between. CDR3 protein: CSARDGDLPLHF. CDR3 in DNA: TGCAGTGCTAGAGATGGGGACTTACCCCTCCACTTT.

The gene calls are TRBV5-1 and TRBJ2-7, with D unclear. The CDR3 runs 14 residues. The V gene's germline CDR1 is SGHRS and CDR2 YFSETQ. Trimming shortened V by 3 bases and J by 6 bases, and 16 bases separated the two germline ends. In nucleotides, the CDR3 is TGCGCCAGCAGCTCCGAATGGGATCGGCGCGAGCAGTACTTC. As protein: CASSSEWDRREQYF.

This clonotype has at least ten counts. The chain joins TRBV20-1 to TRBJ2-1; a possible D gene is TRBD2 (6 bases). The CDR3 has 14 amino acids. Germline loops: CDR1 DFQATT, CDR2 SNEGSKA (reference sequence). Trimming left V 2 bases short and J 8 bases short, with 16 bases between. As DNA, the CDR3 is TGCAGTGCTAGACCCCCCGGGAGTAAGGATGAGCAGTTCTTC. It yields the protein CSARPPGSKDEQFF.

At least ten counts were recorded for this clonotype. This chain joins TRBV28 and TRBJ2-2, with D perhaps matching TRBD2 (5 bases). The CDR3 has 13 amino acids. The V and J ends lost 8 bases and 2 bases respectively, with 9 bases between them. Germline CDR1 MDHEN, CDR2 SYDVKM. The CDR3 loop reads CASFRGNTGELFF. The CDR3 DNA follows: TGTGCCAGCTTCCGGGGTAACACCGGGGAGCTGTTTTTT.

Concerning this clonotype itself: A much more abundant neighbour one base away suggests this may be a read error. V and J are TRBV15 and TRBJ1-4, with D uncertain. V lost 1 base and J lost 4, with 4 bases in between. This CDR3 spans 13 amino acids. Germline lookup yields CDR1 LNHNV and CDR2 YYDKDF (reference sequence). CDR3 bases: TGTGCCACCAGCAGAGTACTTAATGAAAAACTGTTTTTT. This gives the protein CATSRVLNEKLFF.

This clonotype has a count of ten or more. The chain joins TRBV20-1 to TRBJ2-3; D is uncertain. CDR3 length: 13 amino acids. CDR1 is DFQATT and CDR2 is SNEGSKA in the germline V gene (reference sequence). Trimming took 0 bases from V and 2 from J, leaving 6 bases between them. For the CDR3, the DNA is TGCAGTGCTAGAGACTCATACACAGATACGCAGTATTTT. Its protein product is CSARDSYTDTQYF.

This clonotype was seen many times. The V gene is TRBV7-9, the J gene TRBJ2-1, with D unresolved. This CDR3 comprises 15 residues. The germline gives CDR1 SEHNR, CDR2 FQNEAQ (reference sequence). V was pared by 7 bases and J by 5 bases, with 18 bases between. The CDR3 nucleotides are TGTGCCAGCACCCCCGCGGTCGGGCCGAACAATGAGCAGTTCTTC. Translation: CASTPAVGPNNEQFF.

This clonotype has a count of ten or more. The chain is built from TRBV10-3 and TRBJ2-1; the match to TRBD2 covers 12 bases. CDR1 and CDR2 (germline): ENHRY, SYGVKD. The CDR3 has 15 residues. The junction had 13 bases not matched to a gene; V was cut back by 11 bases and J by 8 bases. CDR3 sequence: CASHSTSGRWDEQFF. CDR3 bases: TGTGCCTCCCATAGCACTAGCGGGAGGTGGGATGAGCAGTTCTTC.

This clonotype appeared many times. V and J are TRBV28 and TRBJ2-1, with D hard to call. Germline CDR1 MDHEN, CDR2 SYDVKM. The CDR3 contains 13 residues. V gave up 5 bases and J gave up 8 bases, with 13 bases separating them. The chain's CDR3 is CASSQRPGYEQFF. CDR3 sequence (DNA): TGTGCCAGCAGTCAAAGACCTGGGTATGAGCAGTTCTTC.

The chain uses TRBV12-3 or TRBV12-4 and TRBJ2-3; TRBD1 is a possible D gene (6 bases). Trimming removed 5 bases from V and 5 bases from J, with 11 bases in between. This CDR3 spans 13 amino acids. CDR3 residues: CASSLDSLDTQYF. As DNA, the CDR3 is TGTGCCAGCAGTCTGGACAGTTTAGATACGCAGTATTTT.

At least ten counts were recorded for this clonotype. V gene TRBV12-3 or TRBV12-4 combines with J gene TRBJ2-2; D call uncertain. This CDR3 has 13 amino acids. V was trimmed by 4 bases and J by 5 bases, leaving 8 bases between them. CDR3 region: CASSSTITGELFF. CDR3 nucleotide sequence: TGTGCCAGCAGTTCCACAATAACCGGGGAGCTGTTTTTT.

This clonotype was recorded a few times. The V gene is TRBV6-6, the J gene TRBJ1-1; D ambiguous. The CDR3 consists of 15 residues. From germline, CDR1 is MNHNY and CDR2 SVGAGI (reference sequence). V lost 4 bases and J lost 5, with 17 bases in between. The CDR3 here is CASSSYRTGRTEAFF. CDR3 nucleotide sequence: TGTGCCAGCAGTTCCTATCGTACGGGGAGGACTGAAGCTTTCTTT.

This clonotype was picked up many times. V is TRBV3-1 and J is TRBJ2-1; 8 bases fit TRBD2. CDR3 length: 13 residues. CDR1 and CDR2 (germline): LGHDT, YNNKEL (reference sequence). V lost 2 bases and J lost 13; bases outside the gene matches: 7. The CDR3 loop is CASSQLPSGQQFF. As DNA, the CDR3 is TGTGCCAGCAGCCAACTTCCTAGCGGGCAACAGTTCTTC.

This clonotype was picked up many times. This chain links TRBV4-2 with TRBJ1-6; D gene uncertain. The CDR3 is made up of 13 amino acids. Germline V lookup: CDR1 LGHNA, CDR2 YNFKEQ. Trimming shortened V by 0 bases and J by 10 bases, and 7 bases separated the two germline ends. CDR3 sequence: CASSQDTGSPLHF. The CDR3 DNA is TGTGCCAGCAGCCAAGATACCGGGTCACCCCTCCACTTT.

This clonotype was detected a few times. The V gene is TRBV11-2, the J gene TRBJ2-5; no firm D call. CDR1 and CDR2 from the germline V gene are SGHAT and FQNNGV. Between the trimmed V and J ends, which lost 0 bases and 6 bases, there was a span of 5 bases. This CDR3 has 12 amino acids. The CDR3 region is CASSLEAQTQYF. The DNA for the CDR3 is TGTGCCAGCAGCTTAGAGGCCCAGACCCAGTACTTC.

This clonotype was detected many times. V usage is TRBV6-6 and J usage is TRBJ1-2; 7 bases align to TRBD1. CDR1 is MNHNY, CDR2 SVGAGI, per germline (reference sequence). CDR3 length: 13 amino acids. Unmatched junction bases numbered 12, after V lost 5 bases and J lost 12 bases. The CDR3 coding sequence is TGTGCCAGCAGTATCTCTGCCGGGACAGAGGACACCTTC. It encodes CASSISAGTEDTF.